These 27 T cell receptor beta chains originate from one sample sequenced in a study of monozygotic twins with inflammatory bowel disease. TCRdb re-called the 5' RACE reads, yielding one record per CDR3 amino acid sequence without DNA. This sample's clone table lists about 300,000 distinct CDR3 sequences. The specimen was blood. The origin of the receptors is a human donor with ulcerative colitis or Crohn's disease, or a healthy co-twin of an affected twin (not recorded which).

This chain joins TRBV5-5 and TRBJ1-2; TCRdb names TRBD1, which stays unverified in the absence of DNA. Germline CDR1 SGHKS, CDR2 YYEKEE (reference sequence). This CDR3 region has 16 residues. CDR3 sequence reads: CASSSNIQGGLAGYTF.

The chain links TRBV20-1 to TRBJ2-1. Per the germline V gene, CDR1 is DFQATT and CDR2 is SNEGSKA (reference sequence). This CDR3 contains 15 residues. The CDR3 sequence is CSAEDQGLSYNEQFF.

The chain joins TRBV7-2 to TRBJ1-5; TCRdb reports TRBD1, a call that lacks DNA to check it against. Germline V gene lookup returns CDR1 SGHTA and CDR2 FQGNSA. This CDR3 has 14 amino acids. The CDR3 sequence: CASSKDRTTGPQHF.

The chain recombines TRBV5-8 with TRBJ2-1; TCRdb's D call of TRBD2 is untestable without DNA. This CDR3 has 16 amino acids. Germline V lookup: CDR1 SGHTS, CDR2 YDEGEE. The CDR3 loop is CASSLLASGRAIEQFF.

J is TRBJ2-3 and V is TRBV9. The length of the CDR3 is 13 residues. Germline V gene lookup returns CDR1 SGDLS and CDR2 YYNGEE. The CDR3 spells CASSGQAGNTQYF.

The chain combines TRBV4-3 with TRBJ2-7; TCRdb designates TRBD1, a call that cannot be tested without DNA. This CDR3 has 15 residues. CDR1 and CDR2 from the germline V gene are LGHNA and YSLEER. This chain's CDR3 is CASSQAGLPSYEQYF.

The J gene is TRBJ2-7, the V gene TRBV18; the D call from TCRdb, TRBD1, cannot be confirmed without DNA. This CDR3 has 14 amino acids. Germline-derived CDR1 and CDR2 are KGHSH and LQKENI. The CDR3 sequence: CASSPPGTGDEQYF.

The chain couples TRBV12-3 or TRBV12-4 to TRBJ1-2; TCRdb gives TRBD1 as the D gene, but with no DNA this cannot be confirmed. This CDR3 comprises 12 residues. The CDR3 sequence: CASTMGGFGYTF.

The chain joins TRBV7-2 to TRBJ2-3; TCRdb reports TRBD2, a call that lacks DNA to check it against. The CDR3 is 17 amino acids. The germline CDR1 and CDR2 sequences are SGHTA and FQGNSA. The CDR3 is CASTLTIQGPRTDTQYF. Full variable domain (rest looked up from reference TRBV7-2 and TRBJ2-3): GAGVSQSPSNKVTEKGKDVELRCDPISGHTALYWYRQSLGQGLEFLIYFQGNSAPDKSGLPSDRFSAERTGGSVSTLTIQRTQQEDSAVYLCASTLTIQGPRTDTQYFGPGTRLTVL.

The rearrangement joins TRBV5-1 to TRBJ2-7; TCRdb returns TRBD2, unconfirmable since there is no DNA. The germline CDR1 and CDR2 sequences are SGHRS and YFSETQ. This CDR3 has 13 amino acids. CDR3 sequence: CASSAGTLGEQYF.

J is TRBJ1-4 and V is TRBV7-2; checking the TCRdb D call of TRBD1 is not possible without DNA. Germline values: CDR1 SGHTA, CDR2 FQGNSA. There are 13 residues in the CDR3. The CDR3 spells CASSLVEGEKLFF. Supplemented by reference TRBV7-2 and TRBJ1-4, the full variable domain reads GAGVSQSPSNKVTEKGKDVELRCDPISGHTALYWYRQSLGQGLEFLIYFQGNSAPDKSGLPSDRFSAERTGGSVSTLTIQRTQQEDSAVYLCASSLVEGEKLFFGSGTQLSVL.

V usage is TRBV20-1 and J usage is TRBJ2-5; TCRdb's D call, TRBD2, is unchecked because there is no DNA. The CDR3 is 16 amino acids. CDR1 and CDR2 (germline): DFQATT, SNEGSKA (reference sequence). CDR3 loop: CSAGPLVAGGLETQYF.

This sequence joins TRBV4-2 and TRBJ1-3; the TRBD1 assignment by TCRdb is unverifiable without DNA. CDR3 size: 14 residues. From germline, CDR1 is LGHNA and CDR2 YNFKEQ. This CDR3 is CASSQSLVGNTIYF.

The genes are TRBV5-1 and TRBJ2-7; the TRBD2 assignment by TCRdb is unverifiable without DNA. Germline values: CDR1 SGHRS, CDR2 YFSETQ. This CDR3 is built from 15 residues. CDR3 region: CASRAPGGRTYEQYF.

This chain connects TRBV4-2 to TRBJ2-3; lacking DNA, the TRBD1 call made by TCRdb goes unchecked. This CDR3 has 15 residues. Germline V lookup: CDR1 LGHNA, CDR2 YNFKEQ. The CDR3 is CASSPFGGLLNTQYF.

The CDR3: CASSVAGRGGETQYF. V and J are TRBV9 and TRBJ2-5; TCRdb reports TRBD1, a call that lacks DNA to check it against. The CDR3 consists of 15 residues. CDR1 SGDLS and CDR2 YYNGEE come from the germline V gene.

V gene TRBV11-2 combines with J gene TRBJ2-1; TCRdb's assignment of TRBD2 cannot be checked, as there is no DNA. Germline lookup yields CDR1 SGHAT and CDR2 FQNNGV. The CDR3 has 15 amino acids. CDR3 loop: CASSSEGTRNDEQFF. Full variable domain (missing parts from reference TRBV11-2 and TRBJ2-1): EAGVAQSPRYKIIEKRQSVAFWCNPISGHATLYWYQQILGQGPKLLIQFQNNGVVDDSQLPKDRFSAERLKGVDSTLKIQPAKLEDSAVYLCASSSEGTRNDEQFFGPGTRLTVL.

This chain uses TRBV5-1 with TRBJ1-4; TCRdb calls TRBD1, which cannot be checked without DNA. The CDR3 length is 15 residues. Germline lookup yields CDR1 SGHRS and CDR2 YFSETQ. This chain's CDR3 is CASSLKGPNNEKLFF.

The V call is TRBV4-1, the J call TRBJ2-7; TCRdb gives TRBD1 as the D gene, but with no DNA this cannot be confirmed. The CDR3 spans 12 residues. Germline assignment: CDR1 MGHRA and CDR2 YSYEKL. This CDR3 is CASSQMSGEQYF.

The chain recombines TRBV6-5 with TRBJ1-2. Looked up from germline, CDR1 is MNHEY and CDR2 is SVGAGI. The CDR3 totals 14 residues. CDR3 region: CASSYERGASGYTF.

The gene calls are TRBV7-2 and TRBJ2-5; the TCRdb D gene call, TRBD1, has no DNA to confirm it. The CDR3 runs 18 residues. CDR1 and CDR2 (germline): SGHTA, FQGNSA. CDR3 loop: CASSFSLRGSPEQETQYF.

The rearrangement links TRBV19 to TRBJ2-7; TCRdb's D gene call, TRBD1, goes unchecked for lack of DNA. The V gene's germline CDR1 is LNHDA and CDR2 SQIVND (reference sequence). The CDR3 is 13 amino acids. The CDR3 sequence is CATRGGNSYEQYF.

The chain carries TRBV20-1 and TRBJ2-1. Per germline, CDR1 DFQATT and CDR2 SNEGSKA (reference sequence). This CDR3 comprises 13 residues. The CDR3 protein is CSGKQNSYNEQFF.

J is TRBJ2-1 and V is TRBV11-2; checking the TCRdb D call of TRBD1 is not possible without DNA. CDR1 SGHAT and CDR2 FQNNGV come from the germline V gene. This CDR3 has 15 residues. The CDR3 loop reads CASSSSDRRYNEQFF.

The CDR3: CASSQQGSFYEQYF. This chain links TRBV5-1 with TRBJ2-7; TCRdb's D gene call, TRBD1, goes unchecked for lack of DNA. The CDR3 covers 14 residues. Germline loops: CDR1 SGHRS, CDR2 YFSETQ.

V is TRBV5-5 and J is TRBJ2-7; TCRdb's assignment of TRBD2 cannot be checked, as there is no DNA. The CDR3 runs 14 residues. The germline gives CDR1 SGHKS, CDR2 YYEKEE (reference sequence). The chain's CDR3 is CASSQNRALYEQYF.

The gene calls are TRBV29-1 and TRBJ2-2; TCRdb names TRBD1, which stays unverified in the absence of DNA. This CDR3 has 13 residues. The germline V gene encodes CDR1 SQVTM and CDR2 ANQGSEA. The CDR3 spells CSTTGRSTGELFF.